This is a list of T cell receptor beta chains from one sample in a study of CD8 T cell repertoires and HIV-1 epitope variants. Their antigens remain unidentified. Repertoires were generated with immunoSEQ multiplex PCR, while TCRdb's copy carries only in-frame clones and drops some. The data contain a few thousand clones, around two thirds of them seen just once; the ten biggest clones take up 44%. The specimen was cultured CD8+ T cells derived from PBMCs. The receptor set was obtained from a male donor with HIV. The CDR3 runs from the conserved cysteine through the conserved F or W. The D gene is left open where the match is weak. Not every row has a clone size; where given, it reads once, few, many or a size class.

d_call: TRBD1
clone_size: .
j_call: TRBJ1-2
v_call: TRBV27
cdr3_nt: TGTGCCAGCAGTTTTGGGGTCAGGGGGTTCGGCTACACCTTC
cdr3_aa: CASSFGVRGFGYTF

d_call: TRBD2
clone_size: few
j_call: TRBJ2-3
v_call: TRBV9
cdr3_nt: TGTGCCAGCAGCCCTTTAGCGGGGCCTGTCGGAGATACGCAGTATTTT
cdr3_aa: CASSPLAGPVGDTQYF

d_call: .
clone_size: few
j_call: TRBJ1-1
v_call: TRBV4-3
cdr3_nt: TGCGCCAGCAGCCAAGAAAGAGGACTGAACACTGAAGCTTTCTTT
cdr3_aa: CASSQERGLNTEAFF

d_call: TRBD1
clone_size: .
j_call: TRBJ1-4
v_call: TRBV27
cdr3_nt: TGTGCCAGCAGTTTAAGGGGGCAGGAAAAACTGTTTTTT
cdr3_aa: CASSLRGQEKLFF

d_call: TRBD2
clone_size: .
j_call: TRBJ2-7
v_call: TRBV7-2
cdr3_nt: TGTGCCAGCAGCCGGGGGGGATCCTACGAGCAGTACTTC
cdr3_aa: CASSRGGSYEQYF

d_call: TRBD1
clone_size: few
j_call: TRBJ2-7
v_call: TRBV7-9
cdr3_nt: TGTGCCAGCAGCTTTTTGGGACCAGGGGGTGGCGAGCAGTACTTC
cdr3_aa: CASSFLGPGGGEQYF

d_call: .
clone_size: few
j_call: TRBJ1-1
v_call: TRBV27
cdr3_nt: TGTGCCAGCAGTTATACGGAGAACACTGAAGCTTTCTTT
cdr3_aa: CASSYTENTEAFF

d_call: TRBD2
clone_size: .
j_call: TRBJ2-1
v_call: TRBV19
cdr3_nt: TGTGCCAGTAGTATGCTAGCGGGGGGCATAAGCTCCTACAATGAGCAGTTCTTC
cdr3_aa: CASSMLAGGISSYNEQFF

d_call: .
clone_size: .
j_call: TRBJ2-7
v_call: TRBV2
cdr3_nt: TGTGCCAGCAGTGAAGTAGGCTATAACTACGAGCAGTACTTC
cdr3_aa: CASSEVGYNYEQYF

d_call: .
clone_size: .
j_call: TRBJ1-3
v_call: TRBV6-6
cdr3_nt: TGTGCCAGCAGTTACAACAGCCTCTCTGGAAACACCATATATTTT
cdr3_aa: CASSYNSLSGNTIYF

d_call: .
clone_size: .
j_call: TRBJ1-1
v_call: TRBV4-1
cdr3_nt: TGCGCCAGCAGCCAATCGGGTGGGGTCACTGAAGCTTTCTTT
cdr3_aa: CASSQSGGVTEAFF

d_call: TRBD1
clone_size: .
j_call: TRBJ2-1
v_call: TRBV19
cdr3_nt: TGTGCCAGTAGTATTACAGGGGGCAATGAGCAGTTCTTC
cdr3_aa: CASSITGGNEQFF

d_call: .
clone_size: .
j_call: TRBJ2-3
v_call: TRBV14
cdr3_nt: TGTGCCAGCAGCCTCGTGACTGATTACACAGATACGCAGTATTTT
cdr3_aa: CASSLVTDYTDTQYF

d_call: .
clone_size: .
j_call: TRBJ2-7
v_call: TRBV28
cdr3_nt: TGTGCCAGCAGTGAACTAGTTTCTACCTACGAGCAGTACTTC
cdr3_aa: CASSELVSTYEQYF

d_call: .
clone_size: .
j_call: TRBJ2-3
v_call: TRBV28
cdr3_nt: TGTGCCACCGCTACGGTCGGGGCTTACACAGATACGCAGTATTTT
cdr3_aa: CATATVGAYTDTQYF

d_call: .
clone_size: .
j_call: TRBJ2-7
v_call: TRBV27
cdr3_nt: TGTGCCAGCAGTTTATCGTTAGGGACGTTGTCCTACGAGCAGTACTTC
cdr3_aa: CASSLSLGTLSYEQYF

d_call: .
clone_size: .
j_call: TRBJ1-6
v_call: TRBV9
cdr3_nt: TGTGCCAGCAGCGTAGGACAGGCCTATAATTCACCCCTCCACTTT
cdr3_aa: CASSVGQAYNSPLHF

d_call: .
clone_size: .
j_call: TRBJ2-4
v_call: TRBV6-6
cdr3_nt: TGTGCCAGTATCGGTGGGAATTCGGGAAACATTCAGTACTTC
cdr3_aa: CASIGGNSGNIQYF

d_call: TRBD1
clone_size: few
j_call: TRBJ1-2
v_call: TRBV11-3
cdr3_nt: TGTGCCAGCAGCTTCAGGGGGGCTAACTATGGCTACACCTTC
cdr3_aa: CASSFRGANYGYTF

d_call: .
clone_size: .
j_call: TRBJ1-1
v_call: TRBV28
cdr3_nt: TGTGCCAGCAGTTCCGGACAGCTGAACACTGAAGCTTTCTTT
cdr3_aa: CASSSGQLNTEAFF

d_call: TRBD1
clone_size: .
j_call: TRBJ2-3
v_call: TRBV28
cdr3_nt: TGTGCCAGCAGTTTATTTGCAGGGGGCGAGCTTGCAGATACGCAGTATTTT
cdr3_aa: CASSLFAGGELADTQYF

d_call: .
clone_size: .
j_call: TRBJ1-3
v_call: TRBV29-1
cdr3_nt: TGCAGCGTTGTACAGGGAAACACCATATATTTT
cdr3_aa: CSVVQGNTIYF